These T cell receptor beta chains were read from a single sample in a study of control samples from healthy donors and cancer patients. The method was immunoSEQ multiplex PCR; TCRdb's version includes in-frame clones alone and lacks a portion of them. The sample includes 120,000 or so clones, roughly 86% of them seen just once. Sequencing was carried out using blood. Receptor source: a man in his 60s in good health. CDR3s include the opening cysteine and the closing phenylalanine or tryptophan.

J gene: TRBJ1-6; V gene: TRBV25-1; CDR3 protein: CASSAVGGSLHF
J gene: TRBJ1-2; V gene: TRBV25-1; CDR3 protein: CASSERPEIYGYTF
J gene: TRBJ1-1; V gene: TRBV12-5; CDR3 protein: CASGTGQGTTEAFF
J gene: TRBJ1-6; V gene: TRBV7-2; CDR3 protein: CASNLQGTANSPLHF
J gene: TRBJ2-3; V gene: TRBV7-9; CDR3 protein: CASSLALGTGGTTDTQYF
J gene: TRBJ2-5; V gene: TRBV7-7; CDR3 protein: CASSLGQFKTQYF
J gene: TRBJ2-1; V gene: TRBV10-1; CDR3 protein: CASSLTGYEQFF
J gene: TRBJ1-1; V gene: TRBV18; CDR3 protein: CASSPPGQPNTEAFF
J gene: TRBJ2-2; V gene: TRBV6-6; CDR3 protein: CASSPPGRLANTGELFF
J gene: TRBJ1-2; V gene: TRBV5-6; CDR3 protein: CASRKDRGNVFVTGYTF
J gene: TRBJ1-2; V gene: TRBV18; CDR3 protein: CASSPGGNYGYTF
J gene: TRBJ1-1; V gene: TRBV3-1/TRBV3-2; CDR3 protein: CASSQIQGFEAFF
J gene: TRBJ1-1; V gene: TRBV6-2/TRBV6-3; CDR3 protein: CASSRPGQEKEAFF
J gene: TRBJ2-2; V gene: TRBV2; CDR3 protein: CASRDGTGGPGELFF
J gene: TRBJ2-3; V gene: TRBV6-4; CDR3 protein: CASSDGGVDTQYF
J gene: TRBJ1-2; V gene: TRBV12-3/TRBV12-4; CDR3 protein: CASSTQSYGYTF
J gene: TRBJ1-2; V gene: TRBV6-2/TRBV6-3; CDR3 protein: CASSSGEVTYGYTF
J gene: TRBJ2-1; V gene: TRBV4-2; CDR3 protein: CASSQTMGLAGDNEQFF
J gene: TRBJ2-3; V gene: TRBV2; CDR3 protein: CASSVPFPRTDTQYF
J gene: TRBJ2-7; V gene: TRBV4-3; CDR3 protein: CASSQDTSGGFEQYF
J gene: TRBJ1-1; V gene: TRBV5-4; CDR3 protein: CASSPRPTAQKNTEAFF
J gene: TRBJ1-6; V gene: TRBV7-2; CDR3 protein: CASSFGGGGRGSPLHF
J gene: TRBJ2-7; V gene: TRBV7-2; CDR3 protein: CASSAGRVRGYEQYF
J gene: TRBJ2-3; V gene: TRBV5-1; CDR3 protein: CASSPSGTGVPDTQYF
J gene: TRBJ1-5; V gene: TRBV12-2; CDR3 protein: CASRLVGRINQPQHF
J gene: TRBJ2-5; V gene: TRBV28; CDR3 protein: CASSFSPGQETQYF
J gene: TRBJ2-3; V gene: TRBV4-2; CDR3 protein: CASSQELAGAFTDTQYF
J gene: TRBJ2-7; V gene: TRBV7-6; CDR3 protein: CASSLRLTGRANFEQYF
J gene: TRBJ2-2; V gene: TRBV13; CDR3 protein: CASSLIMSTHTGELFF
J gene: TRBJ1-2; V gene: TRBV6-5; CDR3 protein: CASRQGLGGYTF
J gene: TRBJ1-4; V gene: TRBV4-1; CDR3 protein: CASSQEVFQKLFF
J gene: TRBJ1-2; V gene: TRBV13; CDR3 protein: CASSLGVNYGYTF
J gene: TRBJ1-5; V gene: TRBV4-2; CDR3 protein: CASSHHLAGNSNQPQHF
J gene: TRBJ1-2; V gene: TRBV9; CDR3 protein: CASSVASQSLGYTF
J gene: TRBJ1-1; V gene: TRBV19; CDR3 protein: CASKFLGNAEAFF
J gene: TRBJ1-5; V gene: TRBV7-2; CDR3 protein: CASSQSSGGLGQPQHF
J gene: TRBJ2-1; V gene: TRBV29-1; CDR3 protein: CSGEGSSYNEQFF
J gene: TRBJ2-7; V gene: TRBV28; CDR3 protein: CASSLLSGAYSYEQYF
J gene: TRBJ1-6; V gene: TRBV28; CDR3 protein: CASSLVQGAYSYNSPLHF
J gene: TRBJ2-7; V gene: TRBV3-1/TRBV3-2; CDR3 protein: CASSQAATYEQYF
J gene: TRBJ1-5; V gene: TRBV10-3; CDR3 protein: CAISEWDAGSQPQHF
J gene: TRBJ2-2; V gene: TRBV5-1; CDR3 protein: CASSRMAGTGELFF
J gene: TRBJ1-4; V gene: TRBV28; CDR3 protein: CASSSFDSPGEKLFF
J gene: TRBJ1-1; V gene: TRBV28; CDR3 protein: CASSLALRNTEAFF
J gene: TRBJ2-5; V gene: TRBV3-1/TRBV3-2; CDR3 protein: CASSQGARAGGLETQYF
J gene: TRBJ2-3; V gene: TRBV9; CDR3 protein: CASSVDSGGAGDTQYF
J gene: TRBJ1-4; V gene: TRBV19; CDR3 protein: CASSPGVANEKLFF
J gene: TRBJ1-5; V gene: TRBV28; CDR3 protein: CASRNHDRDILVNSNQPQHF
J gene: TRBJ1-1; V gene: TRBV12-3/TRBV12-4; CDR3 protein: CASSGSTEAFF
J gene: TRBJ2-3; V gene: TRBV6-5; CDR3 protein: CASQMDWSTDTQYF
J gene: TRBJ1-1; V gene: TRBV19; CDR3 protein: CASSLYGGRMNTEAFF
J gene: TRBJ1-2; V gene: TRBV6-5; CDR3 protein: CASRTTGQGAGGYTF
J gene: TRBJ1-1; V gene: TRBV28; CDR3 protein: CASTRQGPTEAFF
J gene: TRBJ2-7; V gene: TRBV9; CDR3 protein: CASGLYEQYF
J gene: TRBJ1-2; V gene: TRBV27; CDR3 protein: CASSLIFSADYGYTF
J gene: TRBJ1-3; V gene: TRBV5-4; CDR3 protein: CASSLVGSGNTIYF
J gene: TRBJ2-7; V gene: TRBV6-6; CDR3 protein: CASSLADASSYEQYF
J gene: TRBJ1-1; V gene: TRBV6-5; CDR3 protein: CASNLDRANTEAFF